Listed below are T cell receptor beta chains from one sample, sequenced in a study of a mutant IDH1 vaccine in newly diagnosed glioma. Only in-frame clones appear in the TCRdb table, and some are missing; sequencing was by immunoSEQ multiplex PCR. Here the sample spans some 23,000 clones, under 80% being singletons. No antigen has been identified for these receptors. The sample here was peripheral blood mononuclear cells (PBMCs), taken from a glioma patient whose treatment included an IDH1 peptide vaccine. Source of these receptors: a man between 18 and 35 years old with glioma. Some clones in this sample may be carry-over from other donors' samples. Each CDR3 is given without its conserved first and last residue. Each record gives: D gene, CDR3 length, V gene, J gene, CDR3 protein. The D gene is left open where the match is weak.

.	12	TRBV18	TRBJ2-1	ASSPQRTNNEQF
.	11	TRBV18	TRBJ2-5	ASSLGRRETQY
.	11	TRBV7-2	TRBJ1-2	ASSQGLLYGYT
.	12	TRBV10-2	TRBJ2-4	ASRAGPSSNIQY
TRBD1	12	TRBV5-4	TRBJ2-7	ASSSGTGIYEQY
.	13	TRBV4-3	TRBJ1-3	ASSHLGDGGNTIY
.	10	TRBV4-3	TRBJ2-1	ASSQGRGEQF
.	11	TRBV5-1	TRBJ2-7	ASSSTDSYEQY
TRBD2	16	TRBV5-6	TRBJ2-2	ASSFYPSGSWSTGELF
.	12	TRBV9	TRBJ1-1	ASSAVILNTEAF
.	12	TRBV30	TRBJ1-2	AWRDKQGGYGYT
TRBD2	14	TRBV4-2	TRBJ2-7	ASSQDLASGAYEQY
.	10	TRBV29-1	TRBJ2-7	SVGAANYKQY
.	12	TRBV7-2	TRBJ1-5	ASSPRGPNQPQH
.	11	TRBV27	TRBJ2-3	ASKLSLTDTQY
TRBD2	13	TRBV18	TRBJ2-3	ASSQKRELTDTQY
TRBD1	15	TRBV7-9	TRBJ1-2	ASSTNGQGALGYGYT
.	15	TRBV7-8	TRBJ2-5	ASSLDETALSGETQY
TRBD2	16	TRBV4-3	TRBJ2-1	ASSLLGESGSSYNEQF
TRBD2	16	TRBV9	TRBJ2-7	ASSVEGRGAGVMYEQY
TRBD2	12	TRBV6-5	TRBJ2-1	ASKTSGDVYEQF
.	13	TRBV15	TRBJ2-7	ATSRVPGSGGEQY
.	11	TRBV5-5	TRBJ1-6	ASSLSENSPLH
TRBD2	14	TRBV27	TRBJ2-7	ASSFRTSGSMYEQY
.	13	TRBV7-2	TRBJ2-7	ASSLTSGVSHEQY
.	15	TRBV10-3	TRBJ2-2	AIRNFRDTQVIGELF
.	15	TRBV19	TRBJ1-5	ASSIRPGVLGNQPQH